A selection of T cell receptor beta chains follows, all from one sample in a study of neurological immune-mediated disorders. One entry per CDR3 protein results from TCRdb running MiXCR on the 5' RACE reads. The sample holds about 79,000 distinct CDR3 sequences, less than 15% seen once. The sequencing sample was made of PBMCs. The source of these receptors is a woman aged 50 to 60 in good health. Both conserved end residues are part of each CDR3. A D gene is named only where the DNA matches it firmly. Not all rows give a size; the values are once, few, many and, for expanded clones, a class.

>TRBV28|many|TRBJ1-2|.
CASSYSVGRGPYGYTF
TGTGCCAGCAGTTACTCTGTGGGCCGGGGCCCATATGGCTACACCTTC
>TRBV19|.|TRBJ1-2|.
CASSIDRRGNYGYTF
TGTGCCAGTAGTATAGATCGTCGGGGGAACTATGGCTACACCTTC
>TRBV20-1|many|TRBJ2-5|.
CSARSRPETQYF
TGCAGTGCTAGATCTAGGCCGGAGACCCAGTACTTC
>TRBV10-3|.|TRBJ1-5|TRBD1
CAIGQGQQPQHF
TGTGCCATTGGACAGGGTCAACAGCCCCAGCATTTT
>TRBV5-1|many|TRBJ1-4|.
CASSPSQATNEKLFF
TGCGCCAGCAGCCCTTCACAGGCAACTAATGAAAAACTGTTTTTT
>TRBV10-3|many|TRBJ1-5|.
CAINVKPNQPQHF
TGTGCCATCAACGTTAAACCAAATCAGCCCCAGCATTTT
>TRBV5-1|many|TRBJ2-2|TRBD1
CASSSDRANTGELFF
TGCGCCAGCAGCTCAGACAGGGCGAACACCGGGGAGCTGTTTTTT
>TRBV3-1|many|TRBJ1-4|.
CASSQATNSEKLFF
TGTGCCAGCAGCCAAGCAACGAACAGCGAAAAACTGTTTTTT
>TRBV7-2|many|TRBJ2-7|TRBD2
CASSYTSGFYEQYF
TGTGCCAGCAGCTATACTAGCGGGTTTTACGAGCAGTACTTC
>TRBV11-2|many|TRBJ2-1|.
CASSLDRNNEQFF
TGTGCCAGCAGCTTAGATAGAAACAATGAGCAGTTCTTC
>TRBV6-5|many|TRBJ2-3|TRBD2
CASRTGGEDTQYF
TGTGCCAGCAGGACGGGGGGAGAGGATACGCAGTATTTT
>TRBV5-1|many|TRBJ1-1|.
CATRPGRETEAFF
TGCGCCACCCGCCCAGGGAGGGAAACTGAAGCTTTCTTT
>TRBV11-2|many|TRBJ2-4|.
CASSLSIITGRYIQYF
TGTGCCAGCAGCTTATCCATCATTACGGGAAGGTACATTCAGTACTTC
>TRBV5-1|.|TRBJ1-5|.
CANSPPRQADTQHF
TGCGCCAACAGCCCCCCCCGGCAGGCAGATACGCAGCATTTT
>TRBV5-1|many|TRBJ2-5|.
CASSLAGVVETQYF
TGCGCCAGCAGCTTGGCAGGGGTGGTGGAGACCCAGTACTTC
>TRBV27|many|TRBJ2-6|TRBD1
CASRRDRAASGANVLTF
TGTGCCAGCAGACGGGACAGGGCGGCCTCTGGGGCCAACGTCCTGACTTTC
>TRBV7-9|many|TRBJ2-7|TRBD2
CASRPLRLAGAREQYF
TGTGCCAGCAGACCCTTACGGCTAGCGGGGGCGCGTGAGCAGTACTTC
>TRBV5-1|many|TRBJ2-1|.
CASSLALADNEQFF
TGCGCCAGCAGCTTAGCGTTGGCGGACAATGAGCAGTTCTTC
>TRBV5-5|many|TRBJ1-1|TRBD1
CASSYSGTGTGAFF
TGTGCCAGCAGCTACTCCGGGACAGGGACGGGGGCTTTCTTT
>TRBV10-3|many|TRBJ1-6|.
CAISDGHTERSPLHF
TGTGCCATCAGTGATGGACATACCGAGCGTTCACCCCTCCACTTT
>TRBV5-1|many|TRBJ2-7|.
CASSLAGGFRYEQYF
TGCGCCAGCAGCTTGGCCGGTGGGTTTCGTTACGAGCAGTACTTC
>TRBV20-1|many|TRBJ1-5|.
CSVVQGTSDQPQHF
TGCAGTGTTGTACAGGGCACCAGCGATCAGCCCCAGCATTTT
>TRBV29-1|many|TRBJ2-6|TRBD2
CSVIGLAESSGANVLTF
TGCAGCGTTATTGGACTAGCGGAGAGCTCTGGGGCCAACGTCCTGACTTTC
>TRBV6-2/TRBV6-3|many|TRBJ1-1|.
CASSRPSQGSTEAFF
TGTGCCAGCAGCCGACCCTCTCAGGGGAGCACTGAAGCTTTCTTT
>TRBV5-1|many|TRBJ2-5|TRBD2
CASSFGSGEETQYF
TGCGCCAGCAGCTTTGGCAGCGGGGAAGAGACCCAGTACTTC
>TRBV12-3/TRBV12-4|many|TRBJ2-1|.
CASSLASRDNEQFF
TGTGCCAGCAGTTTGGCGTCTCGCGATAATGAGCAGTTCTTC
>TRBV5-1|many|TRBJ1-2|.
CASSLGGEYYGYTF
TGCGCCAGCAGCTTGGGGGGGGAGTACTATGGCTACACCTTC
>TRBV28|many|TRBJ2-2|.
CASSYGGTGWTGELFF
TGTGCCAGCAGCTACGGAGGGACTGGATGGACCGGGGAGCTGTTTTTT
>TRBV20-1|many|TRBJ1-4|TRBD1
CSARTTGAVSEKLFF
TGCAGTGCTAGAACCACAGGGGCGGTATCTGAAAAACTGTTTTTT
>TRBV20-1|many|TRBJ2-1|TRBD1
CSARGGQGIPPYNEQFF
TGCAGTGCTAGGGGGGGACAGGGGATTCCCCCTTACAATGAGCAGTTCTTC
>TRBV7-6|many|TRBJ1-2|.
CASSPTSLDGYTF
TGTGCCAGCAGCCCGACTAGTCTAGATGGCTACACCTTC
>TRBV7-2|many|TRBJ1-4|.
CASSLGGGGEKLFF
TGTGCCAGCAGCTTAGGAGGGGGAGGTGAAAAACTGTTTTTT
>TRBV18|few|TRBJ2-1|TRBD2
CASSPMGLAGTLGNEQFF
TGTGCCAGCTCACCAATGGGACTAGCGGGGACGCTGGGGAATGAGCAGTTCTTC
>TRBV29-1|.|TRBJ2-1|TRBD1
CSVDRGLGNAQFF
TGCAGCGTGGACAGGGGGCTAGGAAATGCGCAGTTCTTC
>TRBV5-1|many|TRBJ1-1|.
CASSLPQRNTEAFF
TGCGCCAGCAGCCTCCCCCAGCGGAACACTGAAGCTTTCTTT
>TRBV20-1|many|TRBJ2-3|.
CSASDRASTDTQYF
TGCAGTGCTTCGGACAGAGCTAGCACAGATACGCAGTATTTT
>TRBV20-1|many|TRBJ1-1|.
CSARDTGLAFF
TGCAGTGCTAGGGACACAGGGCTGGCTTTCTTT
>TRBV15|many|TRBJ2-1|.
CATSRAGVNEQFF
TGTGCCACCAGCAGGGCAGGGGTCAATGAGCAGTTCTTC
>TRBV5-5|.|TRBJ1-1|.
CASSLAGSMNTEAFF
TGTGCCAGCAGCTTGGCGGGATCTATGAACACTGAAGCTTTCTTT
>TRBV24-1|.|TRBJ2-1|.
CATSLQNEQFF
TGTGCCACCAGTCTGCAGAATGAGCAGTTCTTC
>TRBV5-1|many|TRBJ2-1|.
CASSLGQGGNEQFF
TGCGCCAGCAGCTTGGGCCAGGGAGGCAATGAGCAGTTCTTC
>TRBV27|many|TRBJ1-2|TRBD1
CASSLRTGGSGYTF
TGTGCCAGCAGTTTGAGGACAGGGGGAAGTGGCTACACCTTC
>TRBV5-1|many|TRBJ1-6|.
CASSVEGLNSPLHF
TGCGCCAGCAGTGTCGAGGGCCTTAATTCACCCCTCCACTTT
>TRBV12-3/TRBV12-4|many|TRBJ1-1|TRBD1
CASRTGEARNTEAFF
TGTGCCAGCAGGACAGGGGAGGCCCGGAACACTGAAGCTTTCTTT
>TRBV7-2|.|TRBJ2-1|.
CASSLVGSGPYNEQFF
TGTGCCAGCAGCTTAGTAGGGAGCGGACCTTACAATGAGCAGTTCTTC
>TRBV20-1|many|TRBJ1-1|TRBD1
CSQFLQGLNTEAFF
TGCAGTCAGTTCTTACAGGGGTTGAACACTGAAGCTTTCTTT
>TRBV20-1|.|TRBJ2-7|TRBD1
CSARVTGGYEQYF
TGCAGTGCTAGAGTAACAGGGGGCTACGAGCAGTACTTC
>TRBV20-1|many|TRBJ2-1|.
CSARALQTSYNEQFF
TGCAGTGCTAGAGCCCTTCAAACCTCCTACAATGAGCAGTTCTTC
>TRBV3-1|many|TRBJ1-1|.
CASSQAGEAFF
TGTGCCAGCAGCCAAGCCGGCGAAGCTTTCTTT
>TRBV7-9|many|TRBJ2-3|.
CASRRASTDTQYF
TGTGCCAGCAGGAGGGCTAGCACAGATACGCAGTATTTT
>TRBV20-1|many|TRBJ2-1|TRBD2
CSARSRTSETYNEQFF
TGCAGTGCTAGATCGAGGACTAGCGAGACCTACAATGAGCAGTTCTTC
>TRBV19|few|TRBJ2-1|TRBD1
CASSIGTGLSYNEQFF
TGTGCCAGTAGTATCGGGACAGGGCTAAGTTACAATGAGCAGTTCTTC
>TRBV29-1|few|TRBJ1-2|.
CSVDPNYGYTF
TGCAGCGTTGACCCTAACTATGGCTACACCTTC
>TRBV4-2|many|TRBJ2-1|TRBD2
CASSHLGTSGGAYNEQFF
TGTGCCAGCAGCCACCTCGGGACTAGCGGGGGGGCCTACAATGAGCAGTTCTTC
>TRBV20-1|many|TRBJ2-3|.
CSARLYMGTDTQYF
TGCAGTGCCAGACTCTATATGGGGACAGATACGCAGTATTTT